These T cell receptor beta chains were read from a single sample in a study of T cells in Graves' hyperthyroidism and ophthalmopathy. TCRdb reanalysed the multiplex PCR reads using MiXCR and keeps one entry per CDR3 protein. The data contain roughly 380,000 distinct CDR3 sequences, about 18% of them singletons. Sequencing input: blood. These TCRs come from a woman aged 18-30 years with Graves' hyperthyroidism. Each CDR3 is given with its conserved first and last residue. D genes are given only for firm matches. Clone size is shown for a subset of rows, as once, few, many or a class of expanded clone.

V gene	clone size	D gene	J gene	CDR3 protein	CDR3 DNA
TRBV4-1	few	.	TRBJ1-5	CASSRAGVTNQPQHF	TGCGCCAGCAGCCGGGCAGGGGTGACTAATCAGCCCCAGCATTTT
TRBV2	few	.	TRBJ2-4	CASSDTFQYF	TGTGCCAGCAGTGACACCTTTCAGTACTTC
TRBV6-4	many	TRBD1	TRBJ1-2	CANYGELGTGEYNYGYTF	TGTGCCAACTATGGGGAACTAGGGACAGGAGAATATAACTATGGCTACACCTTC
TRBV7-9	many	.	TRBJ2-7	CASSPGTPHEQYF	TGTGCCAGCAGCCCCGGGACCCCCCACGAGCAGTACTTC
TRBV28	many	TRBD1	TRBJ1-5	CASSVPGQDTNLPQHF	TGTGCCAGCAGTGTTCCGGGACAGGACACAAATCTCCCCCAGCATTTT
TRBV12-3/TRBV12-4	many	TRBD1	TRBJ1-5	CASSGGQGNINQPQHF	TGTGCCAGCAGCGGGGGACAGGGGAATATCAATCAGCCCCAGCATTTT
TRBV6-2/TRBV6-3	many	TRBD1	TRBJ1-5	CASRTGGWGNQPQHF	TGTGCCAGCAGGACAGGGGGCTGGGGCAATCAGCCCCAGCATTTT
TRBV7-8	many	.	TRBJ1-1	CASSPNLDRNTEAFF	TGTGCCAGCAGCCCTAACTTGGACAGGAACACTGAAGCTTTCTTT
TRBV6-2/TRBV6-3	many	TRBD1	TRBJ2-5	CASSSGQAETQYF	TGTGCCAGCAGCTCGGGACAGGCAGAGACCCAGTACTTC
TRBV29-1	.	.	TRBJ2-5	CSVEDPSGQRSPETQYF	TGCAGCGTTGAAGATCCGTCGGGACAAAGGAGTCCGGAGACCCAGTACTTC
TRBV6-1	many	.	TRBJ1-2	CASSEPSRHSTPYGYTF	TGTGCCAGCAGTGAACCCTCCCGACACTCTACTCCTTATGGCTACACCTTC
TRBV12-3/TRBV12-4	many	.	TRBJ2-2	CAGDCNLRGQPGELFF	TGTGCCGGCGATTGCAACCTCAGGGGCCAGCCCGGGGAGCTGTTTTTT
TRBV20-1	.	.	TRBJ2-7	CSARQGNFYEQYF	TGCAGTGCTAGACAGGGAAATTTCTACGAGCAGTACTTC
TRBV7-2	many	.	TRBJ2-5	CASSPTRKETQYF	TGTGCCAGCAGCCCGACTAGAAAGGAGACCCAGTACTTC
TRBV10-3	many	.	TRBJ2-7	CAISPGQGDEQYF	TGTGCCATCAGCCCCGGGCAGGGAGACGAGCAGTACTTC
TRBV6-1	.	.	TRBJ1-5	CASRQRTGNSNQPQHF	TGTGCCAGCAGGCAAAGGACGGGAAATAGCAATCAGCCCCAGCATTTT
TRBV13	.	.	TRBJ1-1	CASSGRNNRAEAFF	TGTGCCAGCAGCGGCCGGAACAACAGGGCTGAAGCTTTCTTT
TRBV6-5	many	.	TRBJ1-1	CASSFGRDTEAFF	TGTGCCAGCAGTTTTGGGAGGGACACTGAAGCTTTCTTT
TRBV13	many	.	TRBJ1-5	CASNQGGFGPQHF	TGTGCCAGCAACCAAGGGGGGTTCGGGCCCCAGCATTTT
TRBV20-1	many	.	TRBJ1-2	CSALGDSPIRGYGYTF	TGCAGTGCCCTGGGGGACTCCCCAATCCGGGGTTATGGCTACACCTTC
TRBV12-3/TRBV12-4	.	.	TRBJ1-5	CASSRLVGQPQHF	TGTGCCAGCAGCAGACTCGTGGGGCAGCCCCAGCATTTT
TRBV6-1	many	.	TRBJ2-5	CASCQGGTQETQYF	TGTGCCAGTTGCCAAGGGGGGACCCAAGAGACCCAGTACTTC
TRBV6-1	many	TRBD1	TRBJ1-2	CASSDRDRWIDGYTF	TGTGCCAGCAGTGACCGGGACAGGTGGATTGATGGCTACACCTTC
TRBV5-1	many	.	TRBJ2-5	CASSFQGQKETQYF	TGCGCCAGCAGCTTTCAGGGCCAAAAGGAGACCCAGTACTTC
TRBV6-5	.	.	TRBJ2-3	CASSYVQYTDTQYF	TGTGCCAGCAGTTACGTGCAGTACACAGATACGCAGTATTTT
TRBV3-1	.	.	TRBJ2-7	CASSQDVRYEQYF	TGTGCCAGCAGCCAAGATGTAAGGTACGAGCAGTACTTC
TRBV6-5	.	.	TRBJ2-7	CASSSAGTPLQYF	TGTGCCAGCAGTTCCGCCGGGACACCGTTGCAGTACTTC
TRBV11-2	many	.	TRBJ1-1	CASSLENSVLNTEAFF	TGTGCCAGCAGCTTAGAGAACTCGGTTCTGAACACTGAAGCTTTCTTT
TRBV18	many	TRBD1	TRBJ1-2	CASSPGTGGGGYTF	TGTGCCAGCTCACCAGGTACAGGGGGCGGTGGCTACACCTTC
TRBV20-1	many	TRBD2	TRBJ2-7	CSARDLAGTNLYEQYF	TGCAGTGCTAGAGATCTGGCGGGGACTAACCTCTACGAGCAGTACTTC
TRBV28	many	TRBD2	TRBJ2-5	CASSMYRRGETQYF	TGTGCCAGCAGTATGTACCGGCGGGGGGAGACCCAGTACTTC
TRBV15	.	.	TRBJ1-1	CATSRDRETVYTEAFF	TGTGCCACCAGCAGAGATCGTGAGACAGTATACACTGAAGCTTTCTTT
TRBV20-1	many	TRBD1	TRBJ1-1	CSASAAGTANTEAFF	TGCAGTGCTAGCGCAGCCGGGACAGCGAACACTGAAGCTTTCTTT
TRBV30	once	.	TRBJ1-6	CAWAQGSPLHF	TGTGCCTGGGCCCAGGGATCACCCCTCCACTTT
TRBV4-1	many	.	TRBJ2-7	CASSLRYGGGGPYEQYF	TGCGCCAGCAGCCTGCGCTACGGGGGAGGGGGTCCCTACGAGCAGTACTTC
TRBV6-5	many	TRBD1	TRBJ2-7	CASSFVGTGTHEQYF	TGTGCCAGCAGTTTCGTCGGGACAGGGACTCACGAGCAGTACTTC
TRBV13	many	.	TRBJ2-7	CATSTAGSWEQYF	TGTGCCACTTCTACCGCCGGCTCCTGGGAGCAGTACTTC
TRBV30	many	.	TRBJ1-2	CAWEANQEDGYTF	TGTGCCTGGGAAGCTAATCAGGAAGACGGCTACACCTTC
TRBV6-1	many	TRBD1	TRBJ1-1	CASRPKGASVTEAFF	TGTGCCAGCAGGCCGAAGGGGGCTTCGGTGACTGAAGCTTTCTTT
TRBV5-1	.	.	TRBJ1-3	CASSSAGGSGNTIYF	TGCGCCAGCAGCTCGGCGGGGGGGTCTGGAAACACCATATATTTT
TRBV3-1	many	.	TRBJ1-2	CASSQDSRGRYGYTF	TGTGCCAGCAGCCAAGATTCCAGGGGACGGTATGGCTACACCTTC
TRBV19	many	TRBD2	TRBJ2-7	CAKTGTSGSYEQYF	TGTGCAAAGACCGGGACTAGCGGCTCCTACGAGCAGTACTTC